This T cell receptor beta chain was obtained from a study of monozygotic twins with inflammatory bowel disease. For every sample, eight separate reactions were used to make cDNA. Following a re-call of the 5' RACE reads, TCRdb has one entry per CDR3 protein and lacks DNA. There are some 330,000 distinct CDR3 sequences in the sample, with roughly 5.3% held by the top ten. Overall study results and limits: Discrimination among different T cell subtypes was not achievable.

As regards this clonotype: The antigen is undetermined.

CDR3 size: 15 residues. The germline V gene encodes CDR1 SGHKS and CDR2 YYEKEE (reference sequence). Each donor had less than 3 ml of blood drawn. This TCR derives from a human donor with ulcerative colitis or Crohn's disease, or a healthy co-twin of an affected twin (not recorded which). V is TRBV5-5 and J is TRBJ2-7; the D call from TCRdb, TRBD2, cannot be confirmed without DNA. Sequencing was carried out using blood. The CDR3: CASSYRVFLNVEQYF.